This TCR beta chain was identified during a study of control samples from healthy donors and cancer patients. Libraries were prepared by immunoSEQ multiplex PCR; TCRdb keeps only in-frame clonotypes and omits some of them. The sample yields approximately 90,000 clones, about nine tenths seen once. V was cut by 5 bases and J by 0 bases, with 17 bases left in between. The germline gives CDR1 SGHTA, CDR2 FQGNSA. CDR3 size: 17 residues. This rearrangement joins TRBV7-2 to TRBJ1-3, with D uncertain. Input material: blood. The source is a man aged 25 to 40 in good health. CDR3 loop: CASSPGRPSFSGNTIYF. CDR3 coding DNA: TGTGCCAGCAGCCCCGGACGGCCTTCATTCTCTGGAAACACCATATATTTT.